This T cell receptor beta chain was identified during a study of shared clonotypes between healthy human individuals (dated by TCRdb to between 2020 and 2021). For context, the study as a whole: Two women and a few men aged 18 to 49 years were included in the cohort. For each donor, CD4 naive and CD4 memory were each given three plates, CD8 naive was given two plates, and CD8 memory was given one plate. To estimate repertoire size and how much clonotype sharing occurs between individuals, the study deeply sequenced the blood TCR repertoires of several healthy adults. Different laboratories and diverse techniques were used to prepare libraries and sequence TCR repertoires, to increase sequencing depth and limit assay-specific biases. Each donor's leukapheresis produced roughly between roughly 0.9 and 9 billion PBMCs. What the work shows at the level of the full study, not this receptor alone: Pairwise subsampling led to the expectation that sequencing depth would affect the degree of clonotype sharing among donors. Because the study included a small number of donors, the genetic and exposure-history diversity represented was limited. Higher generation probabilities were observed for clonotypes shared by all four sorted-subset donors than for non-shared clonotypes. Only blood was sampled, and tissue TCR repertoires likely differ from those in blood. Naive subsets generally had larger estimated clonotype richness than memory subsets did. Sharing across a handful of donors was observed for approximately 5% of naive CD4, 3.5% of naive CD8, 2.3% of memory CD4, and roughly 0.4% of memory CD8 clonotypes. Even with the large sequencing depth, rarefaction of the sorted-subset datasets indicated that sequencing was incomplete.

The CDR3 goes from the cysteine to the phenylalanine over 17 residues. CDR3 DNA only is kept here, 51 bases in frame from base 1. V and J are trimmed by 4 bases and 3 bases, and the gene matches miss 10 bases of the junction. Looking up the germline V gene yields CDR1 MGHRA and CDR2 YSYEKL. In regard to this clone: Its antigen remains unidentified. No base qualities exist here, and no much larger clone lies one base off it.

Healthy HIV-negative adults with no recently reported acute infections or vaccinations were included as donors. Only Caucasian adults living in Nashville, Tennessee, USA were represented among the donors. CD4+ T cells were enriched by magnetic negative selection; naive cells were then positively selected on CD45RA, and the negative fraction formed the memory subset. Blood was obtained by leukapheresis, after which PBMCs were separated by Ficoll-Histopaque density gradient centrifugation and cryopreserved in liquid nitrogen vapor phase. Purity and quantity of every magnetically sorted T cell population were checked by analytical flow cytometry. Genomic DNA was isolated from each sorted fraction and quantified by UV absorbance on a Nanodrop 2000c. Using the deep immunoSEQ assay, multiplex PCR amplified TCR CDR3 regions from genomic DNA. Extracted genomic DNA from each cell subset was distributed evenly across all wells of several immunoSEQ 96-well plates, and each plate was treated as a replicate. Each replicate PCR for sorted subsets received roughly 0.2 ug genomic DNA, equal to about 30,000 T cell genomes. The purified libraries were quantified using a Qubit 3.0 fluorometer, sized with a Bioanalyzer 2100, and then quantified again using the KAPA Library Quantification kit. Every immunoSEQ 96-well plate was sequenced on a dedicated single-read 150-cycle Illumina NextSeq 550 flow cell. The authors' analysis ran thus. The immunoSEQ output contained only junctional sequences without quality scores, so filtering could not match that applied to full-length reads. To assign V/J genes and CDR3, sequences were annotated using PyIR, a Python wrapper for IgBLAST v1.9, with IMGT germline references. Any read was removed if the V/J assignment was weak (E-value above 1e-6), the CDR3 was missing, or the read contained stop codons, out-of-frame junctions, or ambiguous translated residues. V3J clonotypes were defined as sequences sharing the same inferred V gene, J gene, and CDR3 amino acid sequence. Percentage overlap between repertoires was computed as shared unique clonotypes divided by the size of the smaller repertoire. Three approaches were used to assess repertoire richness: RTK rarefaction, the Chao1 estimator, and Recon v2.1 estimates of unobserved clonotypes. OLGA was used to compute generation probabilities for all TCRbeta clonotypes that the gDNA method yielded from a handful of donors. Entries here come from immuneACCESS through TCRdb and include only in-frame sequences with V and J called. Some clones fail to appear in such tables; in the studies checked, an unresolved V gene covers under half of the shortfall, and the cause of the remainder is unknown. The DNA was the basis for D and trimming; V, J and clone size are from that table. Recorded for this sample are some 660,000 clones; around 78% of them occurred a single time. Clones ranked in the top ten supply around 2% of the sample.

This TCR was recovered from a woman aged 30 to 39 in good health. The rearrangement joined TRBV4-1 to TRBJ1-2, with TRBD1 matching 11 junction bases. Sequenced: memory CD4+ T cells sorted from blood. The meaning of the sample's cell subset or site label: CD45RA-negative fraction. The CDR3 amino acid sequence is: CASSPGQGASTHYGYTF. The DNA is as follows: TGCGCCAGCAGCCCAGGACAGGGGGCTTCGACCCACTATGGCTACACCTTC.